This is a list of T cell receptor beta chains from one sample in a study of blood T cell repertoires in COVID-19. The data were produced by immunoSEQ multiplex PCR, yet TCRdb's version contains in-frame clones alone and is incomplete. The sample has 200,000 to 300,000 clones, roughly 80% seen once. Sample: peripheral blood. These receptors came from a woman between 65 and 79 years old with acute or convalescent COVID-19. Each CDR3 is given with its conserved first and last residue. The order of the fields is D gene, V gene, clone size, J gene, CDR3 protein, CDR3 DNA. A D gene is named only where the DNA matches it firmly. Size is omitted from some rows. Given values are once, few, many or a class for expanded clones.

NA	TRBV18	NA	TRBJ2-3	CASSRRQATDTQYF	TGTGCCAGCTCACGGAGACAGGCCACAGATACGCAGTATTTT
NA	TRBV2	NA	TRBJ2-1	CASGAVSYNEQFF	TGTGCCAGCGGGGCGGTCTCCTACAATGAGCAGTTCTTC
TRBD2	TRBV11-3	NA	TRBJ2-7	CASSQAGPSYEQYF	TGTGCCAGCAGTCAAGCGGGACCGAGCTACGAGCAGTACTTC
TRBD1	TRBV3-1/TRBV3-2	NA	TRBJ2-5	CASSSTGLGETQYF	TGTGCCAGCAGCTCGACAGGGCTTGGTGAGACCCAGTACTTC
NA	TRBV5-6	once	TRBJ1-1	CASSFGLGRENTEAFF	TGTGCCAGCAGCTTTGGCTTGGGGCGGGAGAACACTGAAGCTTTCTTT
TRBD1	TRBV27	NA	TRBJ1-2	CASSNHKQGMRGYTF	TGTGCCAGCAGTAACCATAAACAGGGGATGCGCGGCTACACCTTC
NA	TRBV28	NA	TRBJ1-6	CASSLQALSPSPLHF	TGTGCCAGCAGTCTCCAAGCTCTTTCCCCATCACCCCTCCACTTT
NA	TRBV7-8	NA	TRBJ1-4	CASSLRTTGGKEKLFF	TGTGCCAGCAGCTTACGGACAACGGGGGGAAAAGAAAAACTGTTTTTT
NA	TRBV25-1	NA	TRBJ1-4	CASTDSSTNEKLFF	TGTGCCAGCACGGACAGTTCAACTAATGAAAAACTGTTTTTT
NA	TRBV6-2/TRBV6-3	NA	TRBJ2-3	CASSMTAPSTDTQYF	TGTGCCAGCAGCATGACAGCACCTAGCACAGATACGCAGTATTTT
TRBD2	TRBV6-1	few	TRBJ2-5	CASSELAGGPQETQYF	TGTGCCAGCAGTGAACTAGCGGGGGGTCCGCAAGAGACCCAGTACTTC
NA	TRBV3-1/TRBV3-2	once	TRBJ1-1	CASSQVGSGRTEAFF	TGTGCCAGCAGCCAAGTCGGGTCGGGGAGGACTGAAGCTTTCTTT
TRBD1	TRBV2	NA	TRBJ1-6	CASSNDRGNSPLHF	TGTGCCAGCAGTAATGACAGGGGGAATTCACCCCTCCACTTT
NA	TRBV24-1	NA	TRBJ1-5	CATSDSRALGPQHF	TGTGCCACCAGTGATAGCAGGGCGTTGGGGCCCCAGCATTTT
TRBD1	TRBV2	NA	TRBJ1-4	CASTRAGQGAEKLFF	TGTGCCAGCACGAGGGCCGGACAGGGGGCGGAAAAACTGTTTTTT
NA	TRBV10-3	NA	TRBJ1-5	CAISESADRNQPQHF	TGTGCCATCAGTGAGTCTGCAGATCGCAATCAGCCCCAGCATTTT
TRBD2	TRBV5-5	NA	TRBJ2-1	CASSLYGGTIINEQFF	TGTGCCAGCAGCTTATATGGCGGGACTATTATCAATGAGCAGTTCTTC
NA	TRBV19	NA	TRBJ1-2	CASSIFDRNYGYTF	TGTGCCAGTAGTATATTCGACAGAAACTATGGCTACACCTTC
TRBD2	TRBV3-1/TRBV3-2	NA	TRBJ2-7	CASSQVGGGYEQYF	TGTGCCAGCAGCCAAGTCGGGGGGGGCTACGAGCAGTACTTC
NA	TRBV27	once	TRBJ1-2	CASTPRGGRRDGYTF	TGTGCCAGCACGCCCCGGGGGGGACGGAGGGATGGCTACACCTTC
NA	TRBV19	few	TRBJ1-6	CASSVRQASSYNSPLHF	TGTGCCAGTAGTGTCCGACAGGCCAGCTCCTATAATTCACCCCTCCACTTT
NA	TRBV9	NA	TRBJ2-7	CASLGGSSSYEQYF	TGTGCCAGCCTGGGGGGTTCAAGCTCCTACGAGCAGTACTTC
NA	TRBV10-1	NA	TRBJ2-4	CASSEGGAGKNIQYF	TGCGCCAGCAGTGAAGGAGGGGCAGGCAAAAACATTCAGTACTTC
NA	TRBV27	NA	TRBJ2-5	CASSLGRAETQYF	TGTGCCAGCAGTTTAGGCAGGGCTGAGACCCAGTACTTC
NA	TRBV3-1/TRBV3-2	NA	TRBJ1-4	CASSQAPPTSREKLFF	TGTGCCAGCAGCCAAGCCCCGCCTACCTCTCGTGAAAAACTGTTTTTT
TRBD1	TRBV6-6	NA	TRBJ1-2	CASSPTGPYGYTF	TGTGCCAGCAGTCCGACAGGGCCCTATGGCTACACCTTC
NA	TRBV3-1/TRBV3-2	NA	TRBJ1-2	CASSQGWGGGDGYTF	TGTGCCAGCAGCCAAGGCTGGGGCGGGGGCGATGGCTACACCTTC
NA	TRBV7-2	NA	TRBJ1-1	CASSTTANTEAFF	TGTGCCAGCAGCACAACAGCGAACACTGAAGCTTTCTTT
TRBD1	TRBV28	NA	TRBJ1-2	CASSYPPGTGGGYTF	TGTGCCAGCAGTTACCCGCCCGGGACAGGGGGTGGCTACACCTTC
TRBD1	TRBV6-5	NA	TRBJ1-2	CASSTGTAYGYTF	TGTGCCAGCAGTACCGGGACAGCCTATGGCTACACCTTC
NA	TRBV6-2/TRBV6-3	NA	TRBJ1-4	CASRYSSTNEKLFF	TGTGCCAGCAGATACAGCTCAACTAATGAAAAACTGTTTTTT
TRBD1	TRBV28	NA	TRBJ1-5	CASRPGQGSQPQHF	TGTGCCAGCAGACCGGGACAGGGGAGCCAGCCCCAGCATTTT
NA	TRBV18	NA	TRBJ1-2	CASSPGSKGYSGYGYTF	TGTGCCAGCTCACCAGGATCGAAAGGGTACAGCGGCTATGGCTACACCTTC
TRBD1	TRBV15	NA	TRBJ1-2	CATSSRDRGNHGYTF	TGTGCCACCAGCTCTCGGGACAGGGGAAATCATGGCTACACCTTC
NA	TRBV5-5	NA	TRBJ1-2	CASSLAEGRDYGYTF	TGTGCCAGCAGCTTGGCAGAAGGGAGGGACTATGGCTACACCTTC
NA	TRBV7-6	NA	TRBJ2-5	CASSPQASREETQYF	TGTGCCAGCAGCCCCCAAGCCTCCCGGGAGGAGACCCAGTACTTC
NA	TRBV11-3	NA	TRBJ1-2	CASSLPGNYGYTF	TGTGCCAGCAGCTTGCCAGGGAACTATGGCTACACCTTC